This T cell receptor (beta chain) originates from a study of blood T cells in healthy people across ages. General observations from the study: A greater number of naive CD4+ cells and higher diversity distinguished long-lived donors from aged donors. Diversity was estimated from one million T cells, and these estimates were considered underestimates.

Extraction yielded at least 6 micrograms of total RNA per sample. V lost 2 bases, J lost 7 bases, and 16 bases lay in between. CDR3 size: 15 residues. The germline gives CDR1 SGHVS, CDR2 FNYEAQ. Alongside a J-beta primer mix, a sample-barcoded 5' primer served in a second PCR lasting 7 to 11 cycles. A template-switch adaptor with 12 random nucleotides tagged each cDNA molecule. TCRdb re-called the 5' RACE reads with MiXCR, one entry per CDR3 protein. The data contain about 940,000 distinct CDR3 sequences, under 50% of them singletons. On this clonotype itself: Its specificity is unknown.

V usage is TRBV7-6 and J usage is TRBJ2-3; D is perhaps TRBD1 (5 bases). This receptor was identified in a man aged 25-40 years in good health. Sequencing input: blood. CDR3 coding DNA: TGTGCCAGCAGCTTAAGGGGCAATCCGGAGCATACGCAGTATTTT. This codes for CASSLRGNPEHTQYF.